This section outlines one T cell receptor (beta chain) sequence together with its context. Its antigen is as yet unknown. The V gene's germline CDR1 is SGHDT and CDR2 YYEEEE. CDR3 size: 13 residues. The V end was cut by 4 bases, the J end by 3 bases, with 11 bases between. These data originate in a study of liver allograft versus peripheral blood T cells. Background on the study: Comparisons were made between T cell receptor repertoires found in transplanted livers and those circulating in recipients' peripheral blood. Study-level results: Reportedly, the T cell receptor repertoires present inside liver allografts differed from those in peripheral blood.

TCRdb re-analysed the reads in MiXCR, keeping a single row per CDR3 protein. The table has more than 10,000 distinct CDR3 sequences, 25% to 35% seen once. The chain is built from TRBV5-6 and TRBJ2-7; tentative D call: TRBD2 (6 bases). This receptor was taken from a human patient who had a liver transplant. Some T cells may be transferred from the graft donor. DNA for the CDR3: TGTGCCAGCAGCCCTGGGAGGCGCTACGAGCAGTACTTC. The encoded protein is CASSPGRRYEQYF.